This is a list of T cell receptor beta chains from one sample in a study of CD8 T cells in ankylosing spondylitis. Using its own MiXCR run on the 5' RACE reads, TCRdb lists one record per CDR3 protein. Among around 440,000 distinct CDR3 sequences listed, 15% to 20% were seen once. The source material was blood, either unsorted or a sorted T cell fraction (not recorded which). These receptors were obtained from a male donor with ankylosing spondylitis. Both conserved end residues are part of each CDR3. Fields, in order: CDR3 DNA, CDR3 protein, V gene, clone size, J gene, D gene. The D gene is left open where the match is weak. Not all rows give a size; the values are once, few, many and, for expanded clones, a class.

CDR3nt: TGCAGTGCCCGCGGGACTAGCGGGAGCCTATATAGGGAGACCCAGTACTTC; CDR3aa: CSARGTSGSLYRETQYF; v_gene: TRBV20-1; abundance: NA; j_gene: TRBJ2-5; d_gene: TRBD2
CDR3nt: TGCAGTGCTACCGGGACTAGCGGGAGGGCCGATCAAGAGACCCAGTACTTC; CDR3aa: CSATGTSGRADQETQYF; v_gene: TRBV20-1; abundance: NA; j_gene: TRBJ2-5; d_gene: TRBD2
CDR3nt: TGTGCCAGCAGCTTGTTTAGGGGAGGGCAGTTCTTC; CDR3aa: CASSLFRGGQFF; v_gene: TRBV5-5; abundance: few; j_gene: TRBJ2-1; d_gene: NA
CDR3nt: TGCGCCAGCAGCCATTACGTTCAGGAGAAGGAAAAACTGTTTTTT; CDR3aa: CASSHYVQEKEKLFF; v_gene: TRBV4-3; abundance: few; j_gene: TRBJ1-4; d_gene: NA
CDR3nt: TGCGCCAGCCAAAAAGGCTTCAGCACAGATACGCAGTATTTT; CDR3aa: CASQKGFSTDTQYF; v_gene: TRBV5-1; abundance: NA; j_gene: TRBJ2-3; d_gene: NA
CDR3nt: TGCAGTGCTAGAGAAGGGGCGGCGGCTTTCTTT; CDR3aa: CSAREGAAAFF; v_gene: TRBV20-1; abundance: NA; j_gene: TRBJ1-1; d_gene: NA
CDR3nt: TGTGCCAGCAGCTTAGAAGGGGGGGGGAGCTCCTACGAGCAGTACTTC; CDR3aa: CASSLEGGGSSYEQYF; v_gene: TRBV7-6; abundance: NA; j_gene: TRBJ2-7; d_gene: NA
CDR3nt: TGTGCCAGCAGTGGGATACAGGGGGTCGGCACTGAAGCTTTCTTT; CDR3aa: CASSGIQGVGTEAFF; v_gene: TRBV6-1; abundance: few; j_gene: TRBJ1-1; d_gene: TRBD1
CDR3nt: TGTGCCAGCTCACCACGCGGAGTCGCGGAGCTAGCGGAAAATGAGCAGTTCTTC; CDR3aa: CASSPRGVAELAENEQFF; v_gene: TRBV18; abundance: few; j_gene: TRBJ2-1; d_gene: TRBD2
CDR3nt: TGTGCCACCAGATGGGGGCCAACCACAGATACGCAGTATTTT; CDR3aa: CATRWGPTTDTQYF; v_gene: TRBV7-2; abundance: few; j_gene: TRBJ2-3; d_gene: NA
CDR3nt: TGTGCCAGCAGTATAGGTCCAGGGACCAACGTCCTGACTTTC; CDR3aa: CASSIGPGTNVLTF; v_gene: TRBV6-1; abundance: NA; j_gene: TRBJ2-6; d_gene: NA
CDR3nt: TGTGCCAGCAGCGTCCGGGACGGAGTCTCTGGGGCCAACGTCCTGACTTTC; CDR3aa: CASSVRDGVSGANVLTF; v_gene: TRBV9; abundance: NA; j_gene: TRBJ2-6; d_gene: NA
CDR3nt: TGCGCCAGCAGCTTTAGTGCAGGGGTGAACACTGAAGCTTTCTTT; CDR3aa: CASSFSAGVNTEAFF; v_gene: TRBV5-1; abundance: NA; j_gene: TRBJ1-1; d_gene: NA
CDR3nt: TGCAGCGTTGCCCGGGTCCACACTGAAGCTTTCTTT; CDR3aa: CSVARVHTEAFF; v_gene: TRBV29-1; abundance: NA; j_gene: TRBJ1-1; d_gene: NA
CDR3nt: TGTGCCAGCAGCTTGAGGGGGCAGGATCAGCCCCAGCATTTT; CDR3aa: CASSLRGQDQPQHF; v_gene: TRBV5-6; abundance: few; j_gene: TRBJ1-5; d_gene: TRBD1
CDR3nt: TGTGCCAGCAGGGAATCCTATTGGGCCCTCCACTTT; CDR3aa: CASRESYWALHF; v_gene: TRBV2; abundance: NA; j_gene: TRBJ1-6; d_gene: NA
CDR3nt: TGTGCCAGCAGTTTTTGGCCGTCAGGGAGGGCTGAAGCTTTCTTT; CDR3aa: CASSFWPSGRAEAFF; v_gene: TRBV12-3/TRBV12-4; abundance: many; j_gene: TRBJ1-1; d_gene: NA
CDR3nt: TGTGCCACACAAGTAGAGGTGAACACCGGGGAGCTGTTTTTT; CDR3aa: CATQVEVNTGELFF; v_gene: TRBV2; abundance: few; j_gene: TRBJ2-2; d_gene: NA
CDR3nt: TGCAGTGCTAGAGATATAAATGTAGGGAGGGAGCAGTACTTC; CDR3aa: CSARDINVGREQYF; v_gene: TRBV20-1; abundance: NA; j_gene: TRBJ2-7; d_gene: NA
CDR3nt: TGTGCCAGCAGCTTTGGGCCGGGACAGAGCTCCTACGAGCAGTACTTC; CDR3aa: CASSFGPGQSSYEQYF; v_gene: TRBV11-2; abundance: NA; j_gene: TRBJ2-7; d_gene: TRBD1
CDR3nt: TGTGCCAGCAGCGTATCCCTAGCGGGGGTATACAATGAGCAGTTCTTC; CDR3aa: CASSVSLAGVYNEQFF; v_gene: TRBV9; abundance: many; j_gene: TRBJ2-1; d_gene: TRBD2
CDR3nt: TGTGCCAGCAGCCCCGGGGCTAGCGGAATCAATGAGCAGTTCTTC; CDR3aa: CASSPGASGINEQFF; v_gene: TRBV12-3/TRBV12-4; abundance: few; j_gene: TRBJ2-1; d_gene: TRBD2
CDR3nt: TGTGCTAGTAGAATCCAGGGGACGTATCAGCCCCAGCATTTT; CDR3aa: CASRIQGTYQPQHF; v_gene: TRBV6-2/TRBV6-3; abundance: NA; j_gene: TRBJ1-5; d_gene: NA
CDR3nt: TGTGCCAGCTCACCACAGAACTATTACGAGCAGTACTTC; CDR3aa: CASSPQNYYEQYF; v_gene: TRBV18; abundance: NA; j_gene: TRBJ2-7; d_gene: NA
CDR3nt: TGTGCCAGCACTATAGGAGATTGGACAGGGGCCCCTGAAGCTTTCTTT; CDR3aa: CASTIGDWTGAPEAFF; v_gene: TRBV7-3; abundance: NA; j_gene: TRBJ1-1; d_gene: TRBD1
CDR3nt: TGTGCCAGCTCACCGACAGCTATTATGAACACTGAAGCTTTCTTT; CDR3aa: CASSPTAIMNTEAFF; v_gene: TRBV18; abundance: NA; j_gene: TRBJ1-1; d_gene: NA
CDR3nt: TGTGCCAGCAGCTTAGAGAGGACAGGGGGCAGTTCGAGATCACCCCTCCACTTT; CDR3aa: CASSLERTGGSSRSPLHF; v_gene: TRBV7-8; abundance: many; j_gene: TRBJ1-6; d_gene: TRBD1
CDR3nt: TGTGCCAGCTCACCTCTAACGGGAGAATACAATGAGCAGTTCTTC; CDR3aa: CASSPLTGEYNEQFF; v_gene: TRBV18; abundance: NA; j_gene: TRBJ2-1; d_gene: NA
CDR3nt: TGTGCCAGCAGTTCCCGGACCGCCGCCTCAGATACGCAGTATTTT; CDR3aa: CASSSRTAASDTQYF; v_gene: TRBV6-5; abundance: few; j_gene: TRBJ2-3; d_gene: NA
CDR3nt: TGTGCCAGCAGCTTGCAGGGCGGCCCCTACGAGCAGTACTTC; CDR3aa: CASSLQGGPYEQYF; v_gene: TRBV7-9; abundance: many; j_gene: TRBJ2-7; d_gene: NA
CDR3nt: TGCGCCAGCAGACCACCGGGACGGCCCTACAATGAGCAGTTCTTC; CDR3aa: CASRPPGRPYNEQFF; v_gene: TRBV5-1; abundance: few; j_gene: TRBJ2-1; d_gene: NA
CDR3nt: TGTGCCAGCAGCCACGACAGGGGTGCTTCAGCCCAGCATTTT; CDR3aa: CASSHDRGASAQHF; v_gene: TRBV5-4; abundance: once; j_gene: TRBJ1-5; d_gene: TRBD1
CDR3nt: TGCAGTGCTTCGGGTCGGATTCTAGCCAAAAACATTCAGTACTTC; CDR3aa: CSASGRILAKNIQYF; v_gene: TRBV20-1; abundance: NA; j_gene: TRBJ2-4; d_gene: NA
CDR3nt: TGTGCCAGCACTAAAACAGGGAATGAGCAGTTCTTC; CDR3aa: CASTKTGNEQFF; v_gene: TRBV12-3/TRBV12-4; abundance: NA; j_gene: TRBJ2-1; d_gene: NA
CDR3nt: TGTGCCAGCAGCCAAGTTGGGGGGAGAACGAACACTGAAGCTTTCTTT; CDR3aa: CASSQVGGRTNTEAFF; v_gene: TRBV3-1; abundance: few; j_gene: TRBJ1-1; d_gene: NA
CDR3nt: TGCGCCAGCAGCCACAAGTCCCGAACGTGGGGAGGGAACACTGAAGCTTTCTTT; CDR3aa: CASSHKSRTWGGNTEAFF; v_gene: TRBV4-1; abundance: NA; j_gene: TRBJ1-1; d_gene: NA
CDR3nt: TGTGCCAGCAGCCCCGGGGTTGGGGACACCGGGGAGCTGTTTTTT; CDR3aa: CASSPGVGDTGELFF; v_gene: TRBV7-3; abundance: few; j_gene: TRBJ2-2; d_gene: NA
CDR3nt: TGCAGTGCTAGGGGGGGGGTAGGGGTTCCCACTGAAGCTTTCTTT; CDR3aa: CSARGGVGVPTEAFF; v_gene: TRBV20-1; abundance: many; j_gene: TRBJ1-1; d_gene: NA
CDR3nt: TGTGCCAGCAGTACCCATGGACTGGATCCCGGGTCACCCCTCCACTTT; CDR3aa: CASSTHGLDPGSPLHF; v_gene: TRBV27; abundance: NA; j_gene: TRBJ1-6; d_gene: NA
CDR3nt: TGCAGCCCCGGGACGGGGGCCTCCTACGAGCAGTACTTC; CDR3aa: CSPGTGASYEQYF; v_gene: TRBV29-1; abundance: few; j_gene: TRBJ2-7; d_gene: NA
CDR3nt: TGCAGTGCTAGAAAGGACCAGATTCAATATAGCAATCAGCCCCAGCATTTT; CDR3aa: CSARKDQIQYSNQPQHF; v_gene: TRBV20-1; abundance: few; j_gene: TRBJ1-5; d_gene: NA
CDR3nt: TGTGCCAGCAGCGTTAGCGGGAGGAGGGAAGAGACCCAGTACTTC; CDR3aa: CASSVSGRREETQYF; v_gene: TRBV11-2; abundance: few; j_gene: TRBJ2-5; d_gene: TRBD2
CDR3nt: TGTGCCAGCAGTCCCTCGGGGGGGTCGGGCTATGGCTACACCTTC; CDR3aa: CASSPSGGSGYGYTF; v_gene: TRBV6-5; abundance: few; j_gene: TRBJ1-2; d_gene: NA
CDR3nt: TGCGCCAGCAGCCAAGACCTAGGGGGGTTTGAGGGCTACACCTTC; CDR3aa: CASSQDLGGFEGYTF; v_gene: TRBV4-1; abundance: NA; j_gene: TRBJ1-2; d_gene: NA
CDR3nt: TGTGCCAGCAGCTTAACTCTCGGGGGTGAGCAGTTCTTC; CDR3aa: CASSLTLGGEQFF; v_gene: TRBV7-3; abundance: NA; j_gene: TRBJ2-1; d_gene: NA
CDR3nt: TGCGCCAGCAAGGCGGGACAGGCAACCCAAGAGACCCAGTACTTC; CDR3aa: CASKAGQATQETQYF; v_gene: TRBV5-1; abundance: NA; j_gene: TRBJ2-5; d_gene: TRBD1
CDR3nt: TGTGCCAGCAGTGTAAAGAGGGGTCGGACGGGGGAGCAGTACTTC; CDR3aa: CASSVKRGRTGEQYF; v_gene: TRBV6-1; abundance: few; j_gene: TRBJ2-7; d_gene: NA
CDR3nt: TGCAGTGCGGCGGCAATCGACAGGGACTCCTACGAGCAGTACTTC; CDR3aa: CSAAAIDRDSYEQYF; v_gene: TRBV20-1; abundance: few; j_gene: TRBJ2-7; d_gene: TRBD1
CDR3nt: TGTGCCAGCAGCTTAGCGCGTGGCAGGGCGGTGACTGAAGCTTTCTTT; CDR3aa: CASSLARGRAVTEAFF; v_gene: TRBV7-9; abundance: NA; j_gene: TRBJ1-1; d_gene: NA
CDR3nt: TGTGCCATCAGTGAGTCAGCAGGGCGGCCCCAGCATTTT; CDR3aa: CAISESAGRPQHF; v_gene: TRBV10-3; abundance: few; j_gene: TRBJ1-5; d_gene: NA
CDR3nt: TGTGCCAGCAGATACCCCGGGGGGCCCGGGGAGCTGTTTTTT; CDR3aa: CASRYPGGPGELFF; v_gene: TRBV6-5; abundance: once; j_gene: TRBJ2-2; d_gene: NA
CDR3nt: TGCAGTGCTAGAGGGGTATATGGCTACACCTTC; CDR3aa: CSARGVYGYTF; v_gene: TRBV20-1; abundance: few; j_gene: TRBJ1-2; d_gene: NA
CDR3nt: TGCGCCAGCAGCCTGGCGACAAATGAAAAACTGTTTTTT; CDR3aa: CASSLATNEKLFF; v_gene: TRBV5-1; abundance: many; j_gene: TRBJ1-4; d_gene: NA